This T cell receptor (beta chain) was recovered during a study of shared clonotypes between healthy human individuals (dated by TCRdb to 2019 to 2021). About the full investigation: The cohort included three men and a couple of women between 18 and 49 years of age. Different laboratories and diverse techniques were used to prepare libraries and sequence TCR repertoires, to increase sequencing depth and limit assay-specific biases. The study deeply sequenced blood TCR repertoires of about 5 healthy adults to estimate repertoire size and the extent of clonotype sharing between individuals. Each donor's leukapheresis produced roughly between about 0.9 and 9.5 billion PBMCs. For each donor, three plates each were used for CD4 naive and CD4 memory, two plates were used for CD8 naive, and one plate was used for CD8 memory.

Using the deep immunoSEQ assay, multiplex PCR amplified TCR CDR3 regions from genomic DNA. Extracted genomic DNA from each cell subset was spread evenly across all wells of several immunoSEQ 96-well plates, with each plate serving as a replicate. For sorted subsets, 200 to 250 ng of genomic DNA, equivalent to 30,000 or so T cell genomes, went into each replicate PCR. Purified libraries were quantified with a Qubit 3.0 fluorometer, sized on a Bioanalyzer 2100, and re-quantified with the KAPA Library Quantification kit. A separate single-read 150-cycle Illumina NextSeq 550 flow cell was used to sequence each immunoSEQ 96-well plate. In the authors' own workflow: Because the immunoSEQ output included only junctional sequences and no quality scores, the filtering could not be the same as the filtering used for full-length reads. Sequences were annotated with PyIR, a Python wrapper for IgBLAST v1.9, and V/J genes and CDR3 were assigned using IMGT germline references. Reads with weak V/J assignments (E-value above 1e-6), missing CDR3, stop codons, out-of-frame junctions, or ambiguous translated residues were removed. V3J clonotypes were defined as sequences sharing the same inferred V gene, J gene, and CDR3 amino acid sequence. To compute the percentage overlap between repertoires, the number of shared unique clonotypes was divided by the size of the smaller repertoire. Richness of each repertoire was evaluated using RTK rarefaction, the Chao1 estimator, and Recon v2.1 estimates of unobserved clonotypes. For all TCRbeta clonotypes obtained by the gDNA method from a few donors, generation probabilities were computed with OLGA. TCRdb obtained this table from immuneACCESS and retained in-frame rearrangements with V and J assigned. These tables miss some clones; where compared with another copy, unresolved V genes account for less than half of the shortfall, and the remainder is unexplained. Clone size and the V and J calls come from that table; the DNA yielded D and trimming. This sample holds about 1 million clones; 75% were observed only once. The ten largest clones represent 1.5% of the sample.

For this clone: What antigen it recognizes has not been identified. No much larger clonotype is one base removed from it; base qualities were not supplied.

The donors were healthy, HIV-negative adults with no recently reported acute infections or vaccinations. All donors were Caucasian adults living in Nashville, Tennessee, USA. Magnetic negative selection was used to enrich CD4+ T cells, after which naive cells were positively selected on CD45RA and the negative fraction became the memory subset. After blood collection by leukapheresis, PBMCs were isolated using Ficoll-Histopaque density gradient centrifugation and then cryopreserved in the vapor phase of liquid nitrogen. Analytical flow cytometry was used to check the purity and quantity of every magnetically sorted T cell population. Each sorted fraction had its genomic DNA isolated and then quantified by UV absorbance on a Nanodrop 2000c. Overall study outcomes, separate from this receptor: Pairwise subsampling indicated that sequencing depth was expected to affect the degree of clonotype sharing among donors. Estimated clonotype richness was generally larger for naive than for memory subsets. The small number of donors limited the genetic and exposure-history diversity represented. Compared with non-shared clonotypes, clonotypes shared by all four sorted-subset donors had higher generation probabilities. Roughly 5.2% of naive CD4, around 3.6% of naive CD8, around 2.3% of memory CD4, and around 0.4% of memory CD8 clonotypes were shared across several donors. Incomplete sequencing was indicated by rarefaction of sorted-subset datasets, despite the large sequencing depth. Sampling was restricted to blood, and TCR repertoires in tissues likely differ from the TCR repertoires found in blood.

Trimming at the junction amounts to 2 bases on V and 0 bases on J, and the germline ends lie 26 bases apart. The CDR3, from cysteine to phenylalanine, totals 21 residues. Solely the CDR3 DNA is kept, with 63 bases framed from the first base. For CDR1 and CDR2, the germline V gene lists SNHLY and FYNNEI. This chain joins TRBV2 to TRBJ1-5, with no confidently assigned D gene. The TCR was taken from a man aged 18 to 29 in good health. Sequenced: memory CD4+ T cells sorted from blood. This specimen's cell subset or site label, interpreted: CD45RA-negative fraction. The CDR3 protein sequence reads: CASSELTLIYEQPYSNQPQHF. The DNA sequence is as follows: TGTGCCAGCAGTGAATTGACCCTGATCTATGAACAGCCTTATAGCAATCAGCCCCAGCATTTT.